This T cell receptor (beta chain) was profiled in a study of OX40 agonist ivuxolimab in advanced cancers. Study information: With a range of roughly 23 to 85, age averaged 60 years, and about 80% were male.

The length of the CDR3 is 14 residues. Trimming cost V 6 bases and J 6 bases, with 16 bases left between them. Germline CDR1 is LNHDA and CDR2 is SQIVND (reference sequence). Turning to this clone: Its antigen is as yet unknown.

Cycle 7 day 1, cycle 4 day 1, and baseline were the timepoints at which blood was sampled. Repertoires were generated with immunoSEQ multiplex PCR, while TCRdb's copy carries only in-frame clones and drops some. The sample yields some 59,000 clones, 65% to 90% seen once. Study-wide results and limits: Mean expanded clone counts were higher in CD8+ than CD4+ T cells. Individuals who were partial responders at 0.1-3.0 mg/kg had clonal expansion that ranked among the lowest.

The sample in question was CD4+ or CD8+ T cells sorted from blood, obtained in a trial of the OX40 agonist ivuxolimab. This receptor was identified in an adult with an advanced solid tumor such as melanoma, head and neck, liver or kidney cancer. The V call is TRBV19, the J call TRBJ2-3; D may be TRBD1 or TRBD2 (7 bases each). The CDR3 DNA follows: TGTGCCAGTAGACAGGCAGGGGGGGGCGATACGCAGTATTTT. It yields the protein CASRQAGGGDTQYF.